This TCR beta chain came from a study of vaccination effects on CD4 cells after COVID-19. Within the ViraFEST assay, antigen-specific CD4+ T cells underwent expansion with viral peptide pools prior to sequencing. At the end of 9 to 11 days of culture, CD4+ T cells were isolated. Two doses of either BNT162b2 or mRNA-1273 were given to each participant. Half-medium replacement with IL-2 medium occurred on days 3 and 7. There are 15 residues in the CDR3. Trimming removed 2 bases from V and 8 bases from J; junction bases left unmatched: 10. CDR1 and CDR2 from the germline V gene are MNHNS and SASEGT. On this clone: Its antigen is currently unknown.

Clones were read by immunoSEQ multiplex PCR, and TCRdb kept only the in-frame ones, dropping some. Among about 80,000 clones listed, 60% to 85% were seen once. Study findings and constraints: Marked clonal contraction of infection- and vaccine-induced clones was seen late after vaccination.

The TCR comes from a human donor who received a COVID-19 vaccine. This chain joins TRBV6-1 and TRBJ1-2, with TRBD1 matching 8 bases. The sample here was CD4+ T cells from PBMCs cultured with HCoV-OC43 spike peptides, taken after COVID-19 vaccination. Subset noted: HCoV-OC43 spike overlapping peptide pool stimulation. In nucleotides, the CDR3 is TGTGCCAGCAGTGAATCTGGGCAGGGGGCGCGAGGCTACACCTTC. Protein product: CASSESGQGARGYTF.